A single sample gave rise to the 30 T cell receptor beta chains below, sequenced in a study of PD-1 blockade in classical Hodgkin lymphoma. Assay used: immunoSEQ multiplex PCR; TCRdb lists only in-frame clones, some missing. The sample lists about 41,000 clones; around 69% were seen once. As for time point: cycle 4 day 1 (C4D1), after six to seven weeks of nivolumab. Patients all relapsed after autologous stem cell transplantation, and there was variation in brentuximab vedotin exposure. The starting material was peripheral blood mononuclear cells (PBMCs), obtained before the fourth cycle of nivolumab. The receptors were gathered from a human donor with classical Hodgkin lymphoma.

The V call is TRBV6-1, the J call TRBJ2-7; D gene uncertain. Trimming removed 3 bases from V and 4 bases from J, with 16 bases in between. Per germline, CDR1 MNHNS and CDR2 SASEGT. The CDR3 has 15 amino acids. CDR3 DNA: TGTGCCAGCAGTGATCCAACGCGGATGTTGTACGAGCAGTACTTC. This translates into CASSDPTRMLYEQYF.

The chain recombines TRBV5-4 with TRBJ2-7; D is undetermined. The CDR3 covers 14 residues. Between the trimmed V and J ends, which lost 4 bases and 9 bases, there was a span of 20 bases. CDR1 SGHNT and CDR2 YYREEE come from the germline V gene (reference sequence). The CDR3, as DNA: TGTGCCAGCAGCGTCGAGGCTCCCAGTTATCGGCAGTACTTC. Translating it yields CASSVEAPSYRQYF.

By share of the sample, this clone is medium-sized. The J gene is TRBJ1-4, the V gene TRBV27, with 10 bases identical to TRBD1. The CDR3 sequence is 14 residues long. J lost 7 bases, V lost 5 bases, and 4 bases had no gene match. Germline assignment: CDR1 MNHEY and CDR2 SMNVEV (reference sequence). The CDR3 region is CASSVGTGVEKLFF. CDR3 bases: TGTGCCAGCAGTGTCGGGACAGGGGTTGAAAAACTGTTTTTT.

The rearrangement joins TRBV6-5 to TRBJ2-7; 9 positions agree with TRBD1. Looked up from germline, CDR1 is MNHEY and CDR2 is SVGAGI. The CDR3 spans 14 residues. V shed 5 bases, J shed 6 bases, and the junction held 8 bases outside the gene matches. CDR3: CASSNGGTGLEQYF. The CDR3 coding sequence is TGTGCCAGCAGTAATGGGGGGACAGGGCTCGAGCAGTACTTC.

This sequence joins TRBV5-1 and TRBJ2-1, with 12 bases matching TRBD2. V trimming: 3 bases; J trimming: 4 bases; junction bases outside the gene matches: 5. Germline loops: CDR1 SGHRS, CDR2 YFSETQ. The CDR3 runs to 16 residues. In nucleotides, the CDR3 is TGCGCCAGCAGCTGGACTAGCGGGAATACTTACAATGAGCAGTTCTTC. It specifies CASSWTSGNTYNEQFF.

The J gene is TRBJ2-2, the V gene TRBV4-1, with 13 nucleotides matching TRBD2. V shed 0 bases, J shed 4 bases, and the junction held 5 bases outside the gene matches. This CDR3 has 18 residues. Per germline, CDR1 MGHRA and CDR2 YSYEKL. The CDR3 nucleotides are TGCGCCAGCAGCCAAGATAGGGGGACTAGCGGGGTCACCGGGGAGCTGTTTTTT. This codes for CASSQDRGTSGVTGELFF.

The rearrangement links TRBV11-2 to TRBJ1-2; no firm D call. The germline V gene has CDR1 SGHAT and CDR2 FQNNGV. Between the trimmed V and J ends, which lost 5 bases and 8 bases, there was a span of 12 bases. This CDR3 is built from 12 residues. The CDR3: CASSTEGWGYTF. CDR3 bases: TGTGCCAGCAGCACCGAGGGATGGGGCTACACCTTC.

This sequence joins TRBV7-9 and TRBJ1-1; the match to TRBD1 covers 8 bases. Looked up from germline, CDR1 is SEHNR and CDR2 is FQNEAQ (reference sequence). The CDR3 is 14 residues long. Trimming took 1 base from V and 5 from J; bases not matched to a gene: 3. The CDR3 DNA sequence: TGTGCCAGCAGCTTAGAGACAGGGGTGACTGAAGCTTTCTTT. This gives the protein CASSLETGVTEAFF.

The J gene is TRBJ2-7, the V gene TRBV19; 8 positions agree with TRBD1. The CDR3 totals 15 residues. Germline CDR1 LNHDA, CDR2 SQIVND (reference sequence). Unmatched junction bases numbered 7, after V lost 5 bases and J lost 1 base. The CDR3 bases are TGTGCCAGTAGTCTAGGACAGGGCTCATCCTACGAGCAGTACTTC. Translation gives CASSLGQGSSYEQYF.

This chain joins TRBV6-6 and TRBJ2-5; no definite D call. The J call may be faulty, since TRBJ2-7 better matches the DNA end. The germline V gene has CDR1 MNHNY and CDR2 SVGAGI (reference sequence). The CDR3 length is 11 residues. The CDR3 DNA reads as TGTGCCAGCAGTTACACGAACGAGCAGTACTTC. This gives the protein CASSYTNEQYF.

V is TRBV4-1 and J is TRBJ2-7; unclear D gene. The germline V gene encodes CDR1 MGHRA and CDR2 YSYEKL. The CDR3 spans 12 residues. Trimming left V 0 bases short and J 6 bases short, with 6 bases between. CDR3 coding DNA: TGCGCCAGCAGCCAAGATCAGATCGAGCAGTACTTC. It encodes CASSQDQIEQYF.

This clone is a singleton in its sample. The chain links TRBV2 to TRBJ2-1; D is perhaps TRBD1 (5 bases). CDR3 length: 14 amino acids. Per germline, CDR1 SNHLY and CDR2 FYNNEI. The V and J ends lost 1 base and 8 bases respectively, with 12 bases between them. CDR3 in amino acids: CASSEVQGLDEQFF. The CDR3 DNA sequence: TGTGCCAGCAGTGAAGTGCAGGGTTTGGATGAGCAGTTCTTC.

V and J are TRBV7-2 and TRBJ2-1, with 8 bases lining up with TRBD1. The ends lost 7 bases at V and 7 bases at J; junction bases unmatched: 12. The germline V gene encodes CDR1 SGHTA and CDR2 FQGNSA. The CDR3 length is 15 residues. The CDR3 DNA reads TGTGCCAGCAAAGGGGACAGGATGGGTAGAAATGAGCAGTTCTTC. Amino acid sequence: CASKGDRMGRNEQFF. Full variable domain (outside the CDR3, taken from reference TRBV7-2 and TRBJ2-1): GAGVSQSPSNKVTEKGKDVELRCDPISGHTALYWYRQSLGQGLEFLIYFQGNSAPDKSGLPSDRFSAERTGGSVSTLTIQRTQQEDSAVYLCASKGDRMGRNEQFFGPGTRLTVL.

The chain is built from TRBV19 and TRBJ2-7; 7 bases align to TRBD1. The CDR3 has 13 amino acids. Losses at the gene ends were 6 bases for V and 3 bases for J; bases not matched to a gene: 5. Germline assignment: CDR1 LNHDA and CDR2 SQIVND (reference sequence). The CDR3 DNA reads TGTGCCAGTAGCGGGACAGCTGACTACGAGCAGTACTTC. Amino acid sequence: CASSGTADYEQYF.

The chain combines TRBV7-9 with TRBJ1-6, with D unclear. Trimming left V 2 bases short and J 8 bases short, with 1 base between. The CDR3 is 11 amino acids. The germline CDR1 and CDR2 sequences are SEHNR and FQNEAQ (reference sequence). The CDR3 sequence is CASSLYSPLHF. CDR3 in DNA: TGTGCCAGCAGCTTATATTCACCCCTCCACTTT.

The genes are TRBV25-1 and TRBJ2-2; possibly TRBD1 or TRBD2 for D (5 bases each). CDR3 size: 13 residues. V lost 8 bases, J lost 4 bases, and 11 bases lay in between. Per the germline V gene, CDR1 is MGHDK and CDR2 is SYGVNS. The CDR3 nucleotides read TGTGCCAGCTCCTCAGGGACCACCGGGGAGCTGTTTTTT. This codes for CASSSGTTGELFF. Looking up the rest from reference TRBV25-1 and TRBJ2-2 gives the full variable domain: EADIYQTPRYLVIGTGKKITLECSQTMGHDKMYWYQQDPGMELHLIHYSYGVNSTEKGDLSSESTVSRIRTEHFPLTLESARPSHTSQYLCASSSGTTGELFFGEGSRLTVL.

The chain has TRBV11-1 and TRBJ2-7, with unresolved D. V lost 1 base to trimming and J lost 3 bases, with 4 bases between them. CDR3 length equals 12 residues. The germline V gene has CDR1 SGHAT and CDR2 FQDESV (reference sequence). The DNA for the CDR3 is TGTGCCAGCAGCTTAGGTAACTACGAGCAGTACTTC. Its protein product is CASSLGNYEQYF.

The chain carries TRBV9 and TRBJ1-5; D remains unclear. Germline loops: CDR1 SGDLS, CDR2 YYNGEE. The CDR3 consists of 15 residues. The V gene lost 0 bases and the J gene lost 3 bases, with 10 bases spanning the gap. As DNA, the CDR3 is TGTGCCAGCAGCGTAGAGGGTGGGGTCAATCAGCCCCAGCATTTT. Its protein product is CASSVEGGVNQPQHF.

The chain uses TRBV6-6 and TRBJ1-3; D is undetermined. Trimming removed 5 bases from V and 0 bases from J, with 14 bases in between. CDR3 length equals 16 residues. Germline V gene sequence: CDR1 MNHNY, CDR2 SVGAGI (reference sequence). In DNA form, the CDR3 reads TGTGCCAGCAGTACTTCCCCGGGGATCTCTGGAAACACCATATATTTT. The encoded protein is CASSTSPGISGNTIYF.

The CDR3 nucleotides read TGTGCCAGCAGCTTCACCCCGGGACAGGTCACAGATACGCAGTATTTT. Translated: CASSFTPGQVTDTQYF. The genes are TRBV7-9 and TRBJ2-3; 8 bases align to TRBD1. This CDR3 has 16 residues. The germline V gene encodes CDR1 SEHNR and CDR2 FQNEAQ (reference sequence). The J segment lost 2 bases and the V segment lost 3 bases, leaving 7 bases of the junction unmatched.

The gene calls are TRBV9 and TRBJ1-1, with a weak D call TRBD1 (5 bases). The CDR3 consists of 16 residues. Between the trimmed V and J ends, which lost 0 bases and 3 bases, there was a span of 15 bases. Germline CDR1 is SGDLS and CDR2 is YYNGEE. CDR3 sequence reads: CASSVGVGRGHTEAFF. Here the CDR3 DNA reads TGTGCCAGCAGCGTAGGGGTCGGAAGGGGCCACACTGAAGCTTTCTTT. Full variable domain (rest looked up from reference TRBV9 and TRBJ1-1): DSGVTQTPKHLITATGQRVTLRCSPRSGDLSVYWYQQSLDQGLQFLIQYYNGEERAKGNILERFSAQQFPDLHSELNLSSLELGDSALYFCASSVGVGRGHTEAFFGQGTRLTVV.

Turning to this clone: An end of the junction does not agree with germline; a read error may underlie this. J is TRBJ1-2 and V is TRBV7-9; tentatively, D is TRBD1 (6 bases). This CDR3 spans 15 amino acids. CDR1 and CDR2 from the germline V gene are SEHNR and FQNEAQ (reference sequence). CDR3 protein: CASSWNRAAPYDYTF. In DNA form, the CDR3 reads TGTGCCAGCAGCTGGAACAGGGCTGCCCCCTATGACTACACCTTC.

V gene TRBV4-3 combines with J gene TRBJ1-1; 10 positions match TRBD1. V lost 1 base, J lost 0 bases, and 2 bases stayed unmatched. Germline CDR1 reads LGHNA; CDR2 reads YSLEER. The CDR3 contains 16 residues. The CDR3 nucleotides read TGCGCCAGCAGCCAAGTAGGACAGGGGGTGAACACTGAAGCTTTCTTT. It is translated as CASSQVGQGVNTEAFF.

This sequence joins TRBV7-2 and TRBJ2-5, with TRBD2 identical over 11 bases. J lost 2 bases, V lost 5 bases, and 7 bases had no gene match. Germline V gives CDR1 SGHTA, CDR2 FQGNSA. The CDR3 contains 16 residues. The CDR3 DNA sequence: TGTGCCAGCAGCCCACCTAGCGGGGGGACACAAGAGACCCAGTACTTC. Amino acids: CASSPPSGGTQETQYF.

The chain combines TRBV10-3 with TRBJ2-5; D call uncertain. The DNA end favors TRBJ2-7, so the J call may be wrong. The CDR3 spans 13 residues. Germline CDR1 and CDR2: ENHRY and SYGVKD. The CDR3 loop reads CAISPTMAYEQYF. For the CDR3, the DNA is TGTGCCATCAGTCCTACGATGGCCTACGAGCAGTACTTC.

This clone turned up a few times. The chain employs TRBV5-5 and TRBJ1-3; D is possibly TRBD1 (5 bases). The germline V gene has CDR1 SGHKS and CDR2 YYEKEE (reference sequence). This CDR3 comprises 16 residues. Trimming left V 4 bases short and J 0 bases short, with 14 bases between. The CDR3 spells CASSRTGESSGNTIYF. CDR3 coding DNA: TGTGCCAGCAGCCGAACGGGGGAGAGCTCTGGAAACACCATATATTTT.

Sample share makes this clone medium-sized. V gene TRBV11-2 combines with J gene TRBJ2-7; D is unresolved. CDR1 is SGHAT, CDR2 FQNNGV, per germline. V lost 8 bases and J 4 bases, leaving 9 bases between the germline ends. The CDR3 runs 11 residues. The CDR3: CASRTDYEQYF. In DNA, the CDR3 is TGTGCCAGCCGAACCGATTACGAGCAGTACTTC.

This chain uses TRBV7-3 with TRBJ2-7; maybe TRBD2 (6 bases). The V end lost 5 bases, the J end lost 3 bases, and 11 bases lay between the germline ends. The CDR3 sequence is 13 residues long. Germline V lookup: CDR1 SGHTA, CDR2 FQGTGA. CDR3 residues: CASSAGTLYEQYF. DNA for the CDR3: TGTGCCAGCAGCGCGGGGACTCTCTACGAGCAGTACTTC.

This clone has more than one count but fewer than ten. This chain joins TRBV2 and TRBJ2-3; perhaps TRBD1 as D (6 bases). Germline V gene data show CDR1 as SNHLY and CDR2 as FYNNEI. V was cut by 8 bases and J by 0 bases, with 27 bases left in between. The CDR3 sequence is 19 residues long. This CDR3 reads CASRLSRIQQGPSTDTQYF. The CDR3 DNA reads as TGTGCCAGCCGGCTCAGCCGAATTCAACAGGGACCAAGCACAGATACGCAGTATTTT.

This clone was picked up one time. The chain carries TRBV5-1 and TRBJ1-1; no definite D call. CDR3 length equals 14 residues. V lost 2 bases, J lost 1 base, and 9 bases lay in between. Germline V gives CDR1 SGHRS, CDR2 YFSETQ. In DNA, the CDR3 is TGCGCCAGCAGCTTCGAGACCGGGAACACTGAAGCTTTCTTT. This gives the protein CASSFETGNTEAFF.